This T cell receptor beta chain emerged from a study of OX40 agonist ivuxolimab in advanced cancers. Study summary: A partial response was reached by three patients: one with hepatocellular carcinoma and two with cutaneous melanoma.

Notes on this clone: The antigen remains unidentified.

The assay was immunoSEQ multiplex PCR, and TCRdb's table has in-frame clones only and misses some. The table has tens of thousands of clones, roughly three quarters seen once; the top ten hold about 5%. CDR3 length equals 15 residues. Deletions cut 0 bases from V and 4 bases from J, with 7 bases between. Germline CDR1 and CDR2: SGHAT and FQNNGV. Study-level points and caveats: Doses of 0.1 to 3.0 mg/kg were accompanied by clonal expansion of CD4+ and CD8+ blood T cells by week 6. The specificity for antigen of the expanded peripheral T cells was not determined. Some patients without response likewise showed low normalized clonal expansion.

This chain uses TRBV11-2 with TRBJ1-6, with a possible D match to TRBD1 (5 bases). The clonotype originates from an adult with an advanced solid tumor such as melanoma, head and neck, liver or kidney cancer. The material was CD4+ or CD8+ T cells sorted from blood, obtained in a trial of the OX40 agonist ivuxolimab. CDR3 protein: CASSLEAGYNSPLHF. The CDR3 DNA sequence: TGTGCCAGCAGCTTAGAGGCAGGGTATAATTCACCCCTCCACTTT. Variable domain in full (rest from reference TRBV11-2 and TRBJ1-6): EAGVAQSPRYKIIEKRQSVAFWCNPISGHATLYWYQQILGQGPKLLIQFQNNGVVDDSQLPKDRFSAERLKGVDSTLKIQPAKLEDSAVYLCASSLEAGYNSPLHFGNGTRLTVT.